The rows below give T cell receptor beta chains drawn from one sample of a study of blood T cell repertoires in COVID-19. TCRdb's copy holds only in-frame clones and misses some; the assay was immunoSEQ multiplex PCR. The sample holds tens of thousands of clones, 70% to 85% seen once. Sequenced material: peripheral blood. The receptors come from a woman of 80 years or more with COVID-19, enrolled during active disease. Each CDR3 is given with its conserved first and last residue. The D gene is left open where the match is weak. Clone size, where shown, is once, few, many, or a class for clones that have expanded.

V gene,clone size,J gene,D gene,CDR3 protein,CDR3 DNA
TRBV7-9,NA,TRBJ2-5,NA,CASSLVAAQETQYF,TGTGCCAGCAGCCTCGTGGCAGCGCAAGAGACCCAGTACTTC
TRBV7-8,few,TRBJ1-5,NA,CASSVGGDF,TGTGCCAGCAGCGTGGGCGGGGATTTT
TRBV5-1,NA,TRBJ2-7,TRBD1,CASSLQTGISGEQYF,TGCGCCAGCAGCTTACAGACAGGGATATCGGGCGAGCAGTACTTC
TRBV5-1,NA,TRBJ1-6,NA,CASSSGTHRIRSYNSPLHF,TGCGCCAGCAGCTCCGGGACACACAGGATCCGCTCCTATAATTCACCCCTCCACTTT
TRBV29-1,few,TRBJ1-3,NA,CSVVMGHISGNTIYF,TGCAGCGTTGTTATGGGACATATCTCTGGAAACACCATATATTTT
TRBV10-3,NA,TRBJ2-5,TRBD2,CAIAGSGGAQETQYF,TGTGCCATCGCGGGGAGCGGGGGGGCACAAGAGACCCAGTACTTC
TRBV5-1,NA,TRBJ1-3,TRBD1,CASSATGGISGNTIYF,TGCGCCAGCAGCGCGACAGGGGGTATCTCTGGAAACACCATATATTTT
TRBV11-2,NA,TRBJ1-2,NA,CASSLDLSRRPNYGYTF,TGTGCCAGCAGCTTAGATCTTAGCAGACGCCCCAACTATGGCTACACCTTC
TRBV7-2,NA,TRBJ2-5,NA,CASSLIGQNQETQYF,TGTGCCAGCAGCTTAATTGGGCAGAATCAAGAGACCCAGTACTTC
TRBV9,NA,TRBJ2-7,NA,CASSVGPHGEQYF,TGTGCCAGCAGCGTAGGCCCCCACGGTGAGCAGTACTTC
TRBV4-3,NA,TRBJ1-1,NA,CASSQDGGDTEAFF,TGCGCCAGCAGCCAAGATGGAGGGGACACTGAAGCTTTCTTT
TRBV9,once,TRBJ2-3,NA,CASSVAGATDTQYF,TGTGCCAGCAGCGTAGCTGGGGCCACAGATACGCAGTATTTT
TRBV27,few,TRBJ1-2,NA,CASSLWGEYGYTF,TGTGCCAGCAGTTTATGGGGAGAATATGGCTACACCTTC
TRBV2,NA,TRBJ2-1,NA,CASSPKAGLGQFF,TGTGCCAGCAGTCCTAAAGCGGGTCTGGGGCAGTTCTTC
TRBV27,NA,TRBJ2-3,TRBD1,CASSLTRTGVDTQYF,TGTGCCAGCAGTTTGACAAGAACAGGGGTAGATACGCAGTATTTT
TRBV7-3,NA,TRBJ1-1,TRBD1,CASSLDRVGTEAFF,TGTGCCAGCAGCTTGGACAGGGTTGGCACTGAAGCTTTCTTT
TRBV3-1/TRBV3-2,NA,TRBJ1-5,TRBD1,CASSQYGTGGQPQHF,TGTGCCAGCAGCCAATATGGGACAGGGGGTCAGCCCCAGCATTTT
TRBV19,NA,TRBJ1-5,NA,CASNGQIAGNQPQHF,TGTGCCAGTAATGGACAGATAGCTGGCAATCAGCCCCAGCATTTT
TRBV9,NA,TRBJ1-1,NA,CASSVFPMREQEAFF,TGTGCCAGCAGCGTATTCCCAATGAGGGAGCAGGAAGCTTTCTTT
TRBV3-1/TRBV3-2,NA,TRBJ1-1,TRBD1,CASSNPDRGGEAFF,TGTGCCAGCAGCAATCCGGACAGGGGGGGAGAAGCTTTCTTT
TRBV11-3,NA,TRBJ2-7,TRBD1,CASSSRDREYEQYF,TGTGCCAGCAGCTCCCGGGACAGGGAATACGAGCAGTACTTC
TRBV19,NA,TRBJ2-1,NA,CASSGGYNEQFF,TGTGCCAGTAGCGGGGGATACAATGAGCAGTTCTTC
TRBV30,NA,TRBJ2-1,NA,CAWSVGRGWYNEQFF,TGTGCCTGGAGTGTAGGCAGGGGATGGTACAATGAGCAGTTCTTC
TRBV7-2,few,TRBJ1-2,TRBD1,CASSLGPTGNNGYTF,TGTGCCAGCAGCTTAGGGCCGACAGGGAATAATGGCTACACCTTC
TRBV5-6,NA,TRBJ1-6,NA,CASSLGRALSNSPLHF,TGTGCCAGCAGCTTGGGCAGGGCCCTCTCAAATTCACCCCTCCACTTT
TRBV7-9,once,TRBJ1-1,NA,CASSQGWGAGTVATEAFF,TGTGCCAGCAGCCAGGGGTGGGGTGCAGGGACGGTAGCCACTGAAGCTTTCTTT
TRBV23-1,NA,TRBJ2-1,NA,CASSQSFERSCNEQFF,TGCGCCAGCAGTCAATCCTTCGAGCGCTCTTGCAATGAGCAGTTCTTC